The source of this T cell receptor beta chain is a study of T-cell reconstitution after alpha-beta-depleted transplantation in children. CDR3 length equals 14 residues. Germline V gene sequence: CDR1 SGDLS, CDR2 YYNGEE. V shed 0 bases and J 4 bases; nucleotides not matched to a gene: 2. This sample's TCRbeta library carried unique molecular identifier barcodes. TCRdb re-called the PCR reads through MiXCR, storing one row per CDR3 protein. The repertoire holds about half a million distinct CDR3 sequences, with 9.5% to 15% as singletons. This clonotype came up many times. The chain carries TRBV9 and TRBJ2-7; 9 nucleotides line up with TRBD1. The sequence was collected from a human donor who donated a stem cell graft to a child with combined immunodeficiency. Sequences were derived from PBMCs from the stem cell graft donor, sampled from the stem cell graft. In nucleotides, the CDR3 is TGTGCCAGCAGCGTAGGACAGGGGGTATACGAGCAGTACTTC. The encoded protein is CASSVGQGVYEQYF.